Following are 26 T cell receptor beta chains from one sample sequenced in a study of T cell changes during pregnancy in multiple sclerosis. Libraries were prepared by immunoSEQ multiplex PCR; TCRdb keeps only in-frame clonotypes and omits some of them. This table has 60,000 to 90,000 clones, about 89% appearing once. The sequences come from peripheral blood, collected before pregnancy. The receptors stem from a female donor with multiple sclerosis, enrolled in a pregnancy study.

The chain has TRBV2 and TRBJ1-1; D ambiguous. This CDR3 is 14 amino acids long. V was trimmed by 5 bases and J by 1 base, leaving 11 bases between them. Germline loops: CDR1 SNHLY, CDR2 FYNNEI. The CDR3 is CASSPQLQNTEAFF. CDR3 bases: TGTGCCAGCAGTCCCCAACTTCAGAACACTGAAGCTTTCTTT. The whole variable domain, filled in from reference TRBV2 and TRBJ1-1, reads EPEVTQTPSHQVTQMGQEVILRCVPISNHLYFYWYRQILGQKVEFLVSFYNNEISEKSEIFDDQFSVERPDGSNFTLKIRSTKLEDSAMYFCASSPQLQNTEAFFGQGTRLTVV.

V is TRBV11-2 and J is TRBJ2-1, with TRBD2 matching 14 bases. Looked up from germline, CDR1 is SGHAT and CDR2 is FQNNGV. The CDR3 has 16 residues. Losses at the gene ends were 2 bases for V and 7 bases for J; bases not matched to a gene: 4. The CDR3 protein is CASSLSGLAGVNEQFF. In DNA, the CDR3 is TGTGCCAGCAGCTTATCGGGACTAGCGGGGGTTAATGAGCAGTTCTTC.

The chain links TRBV27 to TRBJ2-5; the match to TRBD2 covers 8 bases. Germline V gives CDR1 MNHEY, CDR2 SMNVEV (reference sequence). Trimming removed 3 bases from V and 1 base from J; junction bases left unmatched: 4. The CDR3 is 15 amino acids. The CDR3 DNA follows: TGTGCCAGCAGTTTCGGGGGGGCGATCCAAGAGACCCAGTACTTC. Its translation is CASSFGGAIQETQYF.

The rearrangement uses TRBV5-1 and TRBJ1-2, with 7 bases lining up with TRBD1. The CDR3 contains 17 residues. J was trimmed by 4 bases and V by 4 bases; bases with no gene match: 16. The germline gives CDR1 SGHRS, CDR2 YFSETQ. Here the CDR3 reads CASSLRPPGQQAYGYTF. The CDR3, as DNA: TGCGCCAGCAGCCTGCGGCCTCCGGGACAGCAAGCCTATGGCTACACCTTC.

This clone was recorded a few times. The V gene is TRBV6-1, the J gene TRBJ1-1; D is ambiguous. The germline V gene has CDR1 MNHNS and CDR2 SASEGT. Trimming stripped 8 bases from V and 1 base from J, with 11 bases between. The CDR3 sequence is 13 residues long. DNA for the CDR3: TGTGCCAGCGGAGCAGAGACGAACACTGAAGCTTTCTTT. Residues: CASGAETNTEAFF.

The chain recombines TRBV27 with TRBJ1-6; TRBD1 matches at 12 bases. CDR1 is MNHEY, CDR2 SMNVEV, per germline (reference sequence). The V and J ends lost 3 bases and 10 bases, in that order; junction bases with no gene match: 16. The CDR3 totals 19 residues. The CDR3 DNA follows: TGTGCCAGCAGTTTTTTTCGGGACAGGGGGCGGAAAGGACTCTCACCCCTCCACTTT. It specifies CASSFFRDRGRKGLSPLHF.

This sequence joins TRBV29-1 and TRBJ2-4, with 10 bases lining up with TRBD1. The CDR3 loop spans 13 amino acids. The germline V gene has CDR1 SQVTM and CDR2 ANQGSEA. The junction had 6 bases not matched to a gene; V was cut back by 6 bases and J by 7 bases. The CDR3 protein is CSVAPGQGNIQYF. CDR3 in DNA: TGCAGCGTAGCACCGGGACAGGGGAACATTCAGTACTTC.

The gene calls are TRBV9 and TRBJ1-2; D ambiguous. V lost 0 bases to trimming and J lost 4 bases, with 10 bases between them. This CDR3 spans 14 amino acids. Germline V CDR1 and CDR2: SGDLS, YYNGEE. DNA for the CDR3: TGTGCCAGCAGCGTAGTCGCAGTATCCTATGGCTACACCTTC. Encoded protein: CASSVVAVSYGYTF.

This chain uses TRBV7-2 with TRBJ2-7; TRBD1 matches at 11 bases. This CDR3 spans 16 amino acids. The ends lost 4 bases at V and 2 bases at J; junction bases unmatched: 7. The V gene's germline CDR1 is SGHTA and CDR2 FQGNSA. Written as DNA, the CDR3 is TGTGCCAGCAGCTATTCCGGGACAGGGGGTACCTACGAGCAGTACTTC. Encoded protein: CASSYSGTGGTYEQYF.

This chain uses TRBV7-9 with TRBJ2-1, with 11 positions matching TRBD1. The CDR3 covers 14 residues. The J segment lost 7 bases and the V segment lost 5 bases, leaving 4 bases of the junction unmatched. Germline V gene data show CDR1 as SEHNR and CDR2 as FQNEAQ (reference sequence). The CDR3 is CASSPWDRGNEQFF. Written as DNA, the CDR3 is TGTGCCAGCAGCCCCTGGGACAGGGGGAATGAGCAGTTCTTC.

V gene TRBV5-1 combines with J gene TRBJ2-3; 11 bases agree with TRBD2. J gave up 5 bases and V 1 base, and 3 bases lay outside the gene matches. Germline CDR1 SGHRS, CDR2 YFSETQ. The CDR3 loop spans 15 amino acids. In DNA, the CDR3 is TGCGCCAGCAGCTTGTTAGGGACTAGCGGAGATACGCAGTATTTT. Residues: CASSLLGTSGDTQYF.

The sample holds one count of this clone. The genes are TRBV19 and TRBJ2-7; TRBD2 is a possible D gene (5 bases). The V gene's germline CDR1 is LNHDA and CDR2 SQIVND (reference sequence). Trimming took off 5 bases at V and 7 bases at J, with 12 bases between the two ends. CDR3 length: 12 amino acids. CDR3 region: CASSSGLGEQYF. CDR3 in DNA: TGTGCCAGTAGTTCGGGGTTAGGGGAGCAGTACTTC.

This chain uses TRBV6-5 with TRBJ1-1; 7 nucleotides line up with TRBD1. The CDR3 covers 14 residues. Germline assignment: CDR1 MNHEY and CDR2 SVGAGI. Trimming cost V 7 bases and J 2 bases; bases outside gene matches: 7. In DNA, the CDR3 is TGTGCCAGCAAATTGACAGGGTTCAACACTGAAGCTTTCTTT. It translates to CASKLTGFNTEAFF.

This chain links TRBV29-1 with TRBJ1-1, with D perhaps TRBD1 (5 bases). Trimming took off 4 bases at V and 0 bases at J, with 15 bases between the two ends. The CDR3 runs to 15 residues. Germline-derived CDR1 and CDR2 are SQVTM and ANQGSEA. DNA for the CDR3: TGCAGCGTTGTATTGGGGCCAAGCATGAACACTGAAGCTTTCTTT. Translation: CSVVLGPSMNTEAFF. The complete variable domain, with remaining parts taken from reference TRBV29-1 and TRBJ1-1, reads SAVISQKPSRDICQRGTSLTIQCQVDSQVTMMFWYRQQPGQSLTLIATANQGSEATYESGFVIDKFPISRPNLTFSTLTVSNMSPEDSSIYLCSVVLGPSMNTEAFFGQGTRLTVV.

This chain links TRBV23-1 with TRBJ1-1; D is undetermined. TRBV23-1 is an ORF, and what it does is uncertain. Between the trimmed V and J ends, which lost 4 bases and 2 bases, there was a span of 17 bases. This CDR3 contains 16 residues. CDR3 nucleotides: TGCGCCAGCAGTCTCAAAATCCGAACAGTAAACACTGAAGCTTTCTTT. Translation gives CASSLKIRTVNTEAFF.

This chain uses TRBV28 with TRBJ1-5; no reliable D call. Deletions cut 10 bases from V and 2 bases from J, with 15 bases between. CDR3 length: 14 residues. Germline V gene data show CDR1 as MDHEN and CDR2 as SYDVKM. CDR3 nucleotide sequence: TGTGCCACCCTGTTCAGTGGTGGCAATCAGCCCCAGCATTTT. Its translation: CATLFSGGNQPQHF.

V and J are TRBV4-1 and TRBJ1-2; D perhaps matches TRBD1 (5 bases). The CDR3 is made up of 14 amino acids. Trimming pared 0 bases from V and 4 bases from J, leaving 9 bases between. Germline V gene lookup returns CDR1 MGHRA and CDR2 YSYEKL. The CDR3 DNA is TGCGCCAGCAGCCAAGAACAGGCGGCCTATGGCTACACCTTC. Translated: CASSQEQAAYGYTF.

This rearrangement joins TRBV5-1 to TRBJ1-1; possible D gene TRBD1, 5 bases. V gave up 4 bases and J gave up 1 base, with 14 bases separating them. This CDR3 is built from 15 residues. In germline, CDR1 is SGHRS, CDR2 YFSETQ. CDR3 amino acids: CASSQNPGGNTEAFF. The CDR3, as DNA: TGCGCCAGCAGCCAAAATCCCGGGGGGAACACTGAAGCTTTCTTT.

In this sample, this clone turned up once. J is TRBJ1-1 and V is TRBV2, with TRBD1 as a possible D gene (5 bases). Trimming took off 4 bases at V and 3 bases at J, with 12 bases between the two ends. The CDR3 loop spans 14 amino acids. CDR1 and CDR2 (germline): SNHLY, FYNNEI. The CDR3 DNA sequence: TGTGCCAGCAGTGTTGAAGGAGGGGACACTGAAGCTTTCTTT. Its protein product is CASSVEGGDTEAFF.

The rearrangement joins TRBV6-7 to TRBJ1-1; weak D call: TRBD1 (5 bases). TRBV6-7 falls under the ORF class, with uncertain function. CDR3 size: 18 residues. V gave up 6 bases and J gave up 1 base, with 24 bases separating them. For the CDR3, the DNA is TGTGCCAGCAGCTGGGGCCCACGGCCATTTTTCTGGAACACTGAAGCTTTCTTT. It yields the protein CASSWGPRPFFWNTEAFF.

The rearrangement links TRBV7-9 to TRBJ2-5, with D possibly matching TRBD2 (6 bases). The V gene's germline CDR1 is SEHNR and CDR2 FQNEAQ (reference sequence). Deletions cut 1 base from V and 4 bases from J, with 16 bases between. The CDR3 loop spans 16 amino acids. The CDR3 protein is CASSLVVWRVTETQYF. Written as DNA, the CDR3 is TGTGCCAGCAGCTTAGTGGTCTGGAGGGTAACAGAGACCCAGTACTTC.

The rearrangement links TRBV4-3 to TRBJ1-2; 12 positions match TRBD1. Germline values: CDR1 LGHNA, CDR2 YSLEER. CDR3 length equals 16 residues. V dropped 2 bases and J dropped 7; count of bases not matched to a gene: 8. In DNA form, the CDR3 reads TGCGCCAGCAGCCAACTCCGGGACAGGGGGCCTGTTGGCTACACCTTC. This codes for CASSQLRDRGPVGYTF.

The chain has TRBV11-3 and TRBJ2-3; 7 bases are shared with TRBD2. The length of the CDR3 is 15 residues. J was trimmed by 2 bases and V by 3 bases; bases with no gene match: 5. The germline V gene has CDR1 SGHNT and CDR2 YENEEA. The CDR3 spells CASSLRRGVTDTQYF. DNA for the CDR3: TGTGCCAGCAGCTTGAGACGGGGGGTCACAGATACGCAGTATTTT.

The rearrangement links TRBV5-1 to TRBJ1-4; the D is unclear. The CDR3 contains 12 residues. V lost 6 bases, J lost 8 bases, and 11 bases lay in between. Germline-derived CDR1 and CDR2 are SGHRS and YFSETQ. The CDR3 nucleotides read TGCGCCAGCATTGAGGGTTGGGAAAAACTGTTTTTT. It is translated as CASIEGWEKLFF.

This clone was seen a single time. The CDR3 protein is CASRHDSSGANVLTF. The CDR3 nucleotides read TGTGCCAGCAGACATGACAGCTCTGGGGCCAACGTCCTGACTTTC. The J gene is TRBJ2-6, the V gene TRBV6-5; D may be TRBD1 (5 bases). This CDR3 is built from 15 residues. Between the trimmed V and J ends, which lost 6 bases and 0 bases, there was a span of 9 bases. Germline-derived CDR1 and CDR2 are MNHEY and SVGAGI.

The genes are TRBV4-1 and TRBJ1-4, with D perhaps TRBD1 (5 bases). The V end lost 0 bases, the J end lost 16 bases, and 15 bases lay between the germline ends. The CDR3 length is 13 residues. Germline V gene sequence: CDR1 MGHRA, CDR2 YSYEKL. The CDR3 loop is CASSQDWGRRRFF. The CDR3, as DNA: TGCGCCAGCAGCCAAGATTGGGGCCGAAGGCGGTTTTTT.